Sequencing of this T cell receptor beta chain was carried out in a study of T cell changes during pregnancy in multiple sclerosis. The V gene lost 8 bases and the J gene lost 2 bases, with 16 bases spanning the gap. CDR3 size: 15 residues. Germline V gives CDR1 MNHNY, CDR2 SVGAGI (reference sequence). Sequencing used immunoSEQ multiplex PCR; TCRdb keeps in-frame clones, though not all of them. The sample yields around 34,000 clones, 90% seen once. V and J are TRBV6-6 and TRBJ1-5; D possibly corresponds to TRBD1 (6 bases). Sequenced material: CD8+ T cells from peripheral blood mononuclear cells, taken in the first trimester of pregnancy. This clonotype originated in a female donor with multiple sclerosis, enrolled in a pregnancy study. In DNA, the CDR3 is TGTGCCAGCGGTTTGGGGGCACATGGCAATCAGCCCCAGCATTTT. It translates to CASGLGAHGNQPQHF.